This T cell receptor (beta chain) came from a study of response to subunit inactivated influenza vaccine. TCRdb processed the RT-PCR reads anew with MiXCR; each CDR3 protein has one entry. The sample holds around 520,000 distinct CDR3 sequences; approximately 24% are singletons and the top ten take approximately 2%. This clonotype was counted between two and nine times. CDR1 MNHNS and CDR2 SASEGT come from the germline V gene. Trimming pared 5 bases from V and 0 bases from J, leaving 7 bases between. The CDR3 is made up of 14 amino acids. The sequence was obtained from a man aged 50-60 years who received an inactivated influenza vaccine. The J gene is TRBJ2-2, the V gene TRBV6-1; D ambiguous. The source material was CD4+ T cells sorted from PBMCs, sampled roughly 5 days after vaccination. This CDR3 is CASSRPSNTGELFF. The DNA for the CDR3 is TGTGCCAGCAGTCGACCGTCGAACACCGGGGAGCTGTTTTTT.